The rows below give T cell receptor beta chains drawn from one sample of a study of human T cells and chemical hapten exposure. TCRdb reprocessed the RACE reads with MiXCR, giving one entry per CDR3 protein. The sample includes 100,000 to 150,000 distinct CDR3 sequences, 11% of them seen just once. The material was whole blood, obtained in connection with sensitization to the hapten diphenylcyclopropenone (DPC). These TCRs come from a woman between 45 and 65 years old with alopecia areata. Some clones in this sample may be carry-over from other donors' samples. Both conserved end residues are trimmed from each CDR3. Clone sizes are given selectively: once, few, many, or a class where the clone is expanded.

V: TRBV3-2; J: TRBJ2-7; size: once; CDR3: ASSPGRGTYVQY
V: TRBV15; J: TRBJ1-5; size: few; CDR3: ATSARRSITAQH
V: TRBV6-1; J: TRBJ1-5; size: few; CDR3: ASSSNIGGYSNQPQH
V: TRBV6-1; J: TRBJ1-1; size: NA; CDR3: ASSESGRNTEAF
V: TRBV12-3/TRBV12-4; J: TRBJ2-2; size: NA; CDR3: ASSLGGSTGELF
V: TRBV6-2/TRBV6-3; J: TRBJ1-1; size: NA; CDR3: ASSYAPGVNTEAF
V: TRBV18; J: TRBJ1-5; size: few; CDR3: ASSLGTSNQPQH
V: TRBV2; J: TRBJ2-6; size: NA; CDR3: ASSDGYTGANVLT
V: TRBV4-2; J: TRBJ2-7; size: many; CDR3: ASSQAGRDRY
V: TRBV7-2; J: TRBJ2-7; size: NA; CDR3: ASSPSGGAHEQY
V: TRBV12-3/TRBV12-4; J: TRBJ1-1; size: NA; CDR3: ASSPSRQGLAEAF
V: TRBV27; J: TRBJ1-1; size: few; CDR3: ASSLQGLNTEAF
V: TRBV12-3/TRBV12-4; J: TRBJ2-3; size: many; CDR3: ASSLLSSGTDTQY
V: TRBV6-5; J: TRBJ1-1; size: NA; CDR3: ASRISMALMNTEAF
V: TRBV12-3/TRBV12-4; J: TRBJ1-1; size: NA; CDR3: ASSPSPHEAF
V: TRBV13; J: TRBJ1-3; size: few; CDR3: ASSLASQGTGNTIY
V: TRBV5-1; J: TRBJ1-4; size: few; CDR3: ASSRTGTGYEKLF
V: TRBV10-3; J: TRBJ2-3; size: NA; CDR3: AISGLAGGGTDTQY
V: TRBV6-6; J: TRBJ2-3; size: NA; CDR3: ASSPFLAGGGSTDTQY
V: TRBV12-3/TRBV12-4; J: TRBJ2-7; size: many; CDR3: ASTPQAGHSYEQY
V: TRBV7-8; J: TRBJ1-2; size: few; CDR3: ASSLATGPYT
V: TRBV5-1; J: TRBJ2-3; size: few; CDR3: ASSLGSTGFTDTQY
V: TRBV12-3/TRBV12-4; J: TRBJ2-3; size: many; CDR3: ASRITGGAGEDTQY
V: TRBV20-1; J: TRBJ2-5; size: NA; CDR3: STRTPSGQETQY
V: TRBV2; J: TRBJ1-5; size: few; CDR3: ASRQTVHSNQPQH
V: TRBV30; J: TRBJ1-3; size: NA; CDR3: AWAGSSGNTIY
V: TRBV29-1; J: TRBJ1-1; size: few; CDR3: SGVNTEAF